This TCR beta chain is from a study of tumor-infiltrating lymphocytes in localized non-small cell lung cancer. Study background: Some samples were collected after neoadjuvant chemotherapy; smokers, never-smokers and several histologies were included.

Details on this clone: What it binds is not known.

Study outcomes and limitations: Different pieces of the same tissue were used for each assay. IM1 and IM2 tumors showed no difference in T-cell fraction. Tumor T-cell fraction was not associated with recurrence-free survival.

Sequencing used immunoSEQ multiplex PCR; TCRdb keeps in-frame clones, though not all of them. The sample includes approximately 16,000 clones, roughly 40% of them seen just once. The sequenced sample was lung tumor tissue. The sequence was obtained from a human donor with non-small cell lung cancer.

The CDR3: CASSHDRASNQPQHF. CDR3 coding DNA: TGTGCCAGCAGCCACGACAGGGCTTCTAATCAGCCCCAGCATTTT. This rearrangement joins TRBV4-2 to TRBJ1-5; 7 bases agree with TRBD1. In germline, CDR1 is LGHNA, CDR2 YNFKEQ. The trim removed 3 bases at V and 4 bases at J, leaving 6 bases unmatched. There are 15 residues in the CDR3.